This TCR beta chain was identified during a study of technical replicates of blood from a handful of donors. The V and J ends lost 3 bases and 1 base respectively, with 3 bases between them. From germline, CDR1 is MNHNS and CDR2 SASEGT. This CDR3 region has 13 residues. Using immunoSEQ multiplex PCR, the repertoire was profiled, and TCRdb retains in-frame clones only, with some absent. This table holds 95,000 to 100,000 clones, roughly 95% found once. V gene TRBV6-1 combines with J gene TRBJ2-2, with D unclear. This clonotype was obtained from a human donor in good health. Sequencing was carried out using T cells isolated from PBMCs. CDR3 protein: CASSDLNTGELFF. The CDR3 DNA reads as TGTGCCAGCAGTGACCTGAACACCGGGGAGCTGTTTTTT.